This passage covers 24 T cell receptor beta chains from one sample sequenced in a study of T cells after posttransplantation cyclophosphamide. The assay was immunoSEQ multiplex PCR, and TCRdb's table has in-frame clones only and misses some. The data show about 22,000 clones, over 95% seen once. The naive gate required viable CD3+CD4+ or CD3+CD8+ cells with CCR7+CD45RA+CD45RO-CD95-CD27+CD28+ phenotype. Sequenced material: naive CD4+ T cells sorted from PBMCs. The receptor set was obtained from a man aged 45 to 65 in good health, CMV-negative, and a related stem cell transplant donor.

This clone has just a few counts. The chain carries TRBV19 and TRBJ1-3; maybe TRBD1 (5 bases). Germline V gene lookup returns CDR1 LNHDA and CDR2 SQIVND (reference sequence). V shed 5 bases and J shed 0 bases, with 11 bases lying between them. CDR3 length: 15 residues. The CDR3 spells CASSLRGHSGNTIYF. DNA for the CDR3: TGTGCCAGTAGTCTCCGAGGACACTCTGGAAACACCATATATTTT.

The chain is built from TRBV7-8 and TRBJ1-6; D uncertain. This CDR3 is 16 amino acids long. Germline lookup yields CDR1 SGHVS and CDR2 FQNEAQ. Between the trimmed V and J ends, which lost 7 bases and 5 bases, there was a span of 18 bases. CDR3 sequence: CASTQYRGKNNSPLHF. The CDR3 region has the DNA TGTGCCAGCACCCAATACCGCGGTAAGAATAATTCACCCCTCCACTTT.

This chain connects TRBV5-1 to TRBJ2-5; D is possibly TRBD1 (6 bases). V dropped 0 bases and J dropped 5 bases, with 14 bases sitting between them. CDR3 length equals 15 residues. The germline gives CDR1 SGHRS, CDR2 YFSETQ. The CDR3 is CASSLEDSPRETQYF. DNA for the CDR3: TGCGCCAGCAGCTTGGAGGACAGCCCAAGGGAGACCCAGTACTTC.

CDR3 amino acids: CASSLFGGTSTDTQYF. DNA for the CDR3: TGTGCCAGCAGCTTATTTGGCGGGACTAGCACAGATACGCAGTATTTT. The rearrangement links TRBV7-9 to TRBJ2-3; D may be TRBD2 (6 bases). The CDR3 contains 16 residues. Germline V lookup: CDR1 SEHNR, CDR2 FQNEAQ (reference sequence). Trimming removed 2 bases at V and 0 bases at J, with 12 bases between. Drawing the rest from reference TRBV7-9 and TRBJ2-3, the complete variable domain is DTGVSQNPRHKITKRGQNVTFRCDPISEHNRLYWYRQTLGQGPEFLTYFQNEAQLEKSRLLSDRFSAERPKGSFSTLEIQRTEQGDSAMYLCASSLFGGTSTDTQYFGPGTRLTVL.

The chain employs TRBV7-6 and TRBJ1-3; the D is unclear. This CDR3 has 15 residues. With 3 bases removed from V and 2 bases from J, the gap between germline ends came to 11 bases. Germline V gives CDR1 SGHVS, CDR2 FNYEAQ. The CDR3 bases are TGTGCCAGCAGCTTTCTAGCTGGGGCTGGAAACACCATATATTTT. It yields the protein CASSFLAGAGNTIYF.

The V call is TRBV11-3, the J call TRBJ2-7; TRBD1 aligns across 8 bases. The trim removed 4 bases at V and 8 bases at J, leaving 4 bases unmatched. This CDR3 spans 12 amino acids. Looked up from germline, CDR1 is SGHNT and CDR2 is YENEEA. CDR3 protein: CASSSTGDKQYF. The CDR3 coding sequence is TGTGCCAGCAGCTCGACAGGGGACAAGCAGTACTTC.

The genes are TRBV19 and TRBJ2-7; 7 positions agree with TRBD1. CDR1 is LNHDA and CDR2 is SQIVND in the germline V gene (reference sequence). The length of the CDR3 is 15 residues. Trimming removed 3 bases from V and 0 bases from J; junction bases left unmatched: 5. The CDR3 region has the DNA TGTGCCAGTAGTATCCAAGGGACAGACTCCTACGAGCAGTACTTC. Translating gives CASSIQGTDSYEQYF. The full variable domain, its missing parts supplied by reference TRBV19 and TRBJ2-7, is DGGITQSPKYLFRKEGQNVTLSCEQNLNHDAMYWYRQDPGQGLRLIYYSQIVNDFQKGDIAEGYSVSREKKESFPLTVTSAQKNPTAFYLCASSIQGTDSYEQYFGPGTRLTVT.

This chain joins TRBV7-9 and TRBJ2-5; 7 bases are a match to TRBD1. The V segment lost 3 bases and the J segment 4 bases; nucleotides outside the gene matches: 8. Per germline, CDR1 SEHNR and CDR2 FQNEAQ (reference sequence). The CDR3 runs to 15 residues. CDR3 bases: TGTGCCAGCAGCTTGAACAGGGGTGTGCGAGAGACCCAGTACTTC. It yields the protein CASSLNRGVRETQYF.

The CDR3 protein is CASSIAAGPHNEQFF. The CDR3 DNA sequence: TGTGCCAGTAGTATAGCGGCAGGGCCACACAATGAGCAGTTCTTC. The chain has TRBV19 and TRBJ2-1, with D possibly TRBD1 on 5 matching bases. Germline assignment: CDR1 LNHDA and CDR2 SQIVND (reference sequence). There are 15 residues in the CDR3. V was shortened by 1 base and J by 5 bases, with 12 bases between the two germline ends.

CDR3 sequence reads: CASSLTRDSGNTIYF. The CDR3 DNA follows: TGCGCCAGCAGCCTAACCAGGGACTCTGGAAACACCATATATTTT. J is TRBJ1-3 and V is TRBV4-3; D might be TRBD1 (5 bases). V lost 4 bases, J lost 0 bases, and 10 bases lay in between. CDR3 length: 15 residues. Germline V gene sequence: CDR1 LGHNA, CDR2 YSLEER.

The chain recombines TRBV6-5 with TRBJ1-5, with a weak D call TRBD1 (6 bases). The CDR3 length is 14 residues. Germline CDR1 and CDR2: MNHEY and SVGAGI. Trimming shortened V by 4 bases and J by 3 bases, and 10 bases separated the two germline ends. This chain's CDR3 is CASSSGQLNQPQHF. The CDR3 nucleotides read TGTGCCAGCAGTTCAGGACAGCTCAATCAGCCCCAGCATTTT.

This clone was seen a single time. The chain links TRBV10-1 to TRBJ2-7, with 7 bases fitting TRBD2. The CDR3 is 16 residues long. CDR1 and CDR2 (germline): WNHNN, SYGVQD (reference sequence). The V segment lost 2 bases and the J segment 3 bases; nucleotides outside the gene matches: 10. The CDR3 reads CASSEGLAEVGYEQYF. The CDR3 bases are TGCGCCAGCAGTGAGGGCCTAGCGGAGGTGGGCTACGAGCAGTACTTC.

V gene TRBV30 combines with J gene TRBJ1-1; D remains unclear. The CDR3 sequence is 11 residues long. Germline CDR1 and CDR2: GTSNPN and SVGIG (reference sequence). V was pared by 5 bases and J by 3 bases, with 7 bases between. The CDR3: CAWGGYTEAFF. CDR3 DNA sequence: TGTGCCTGGGGAGGGTACACTGAAGCTTTCTTT.

This clone was detected once. The chain uses TRBV11-2 and TRBJ2-3; tentative D call: TRBD2 (5 bases). There are 14 residues in the CDR3. CDR1 SGHAT and CDR2 FQNNGV come from the germline V gene. Trimming took off 8 bases at V and 1 base at J, with 13 bases between the two ends. CDR3 nucleotides: TGTGCCAGCCCGATGGGAGCGGGCACAGATACGCAGTATTTT. Translating gives CASPMGAGTDTQYF.

The V gene is TRBV7-8, the J gene TRBJ2-4; 16 nucleotides match TRBD2. Germline trimming cut 5 bases from V and 1 base from J; bases unmatched to any gene: 5. The CDR3 is 18 residues long. From germline, CDR1 is SGHVS and CDR2 FQNEAQ. The CDR3 loop is CASSPGLAGGRAKNIQYF. DNA for the CDR3: TGTGCCAGCAGCCCGGGACTAGCGGGGGGGCGTGCCAAAAACATTCAGTACTTC.

This chain uses TRBV10-3 with TRBJ2-3; 7 nucleotides match TRBD2. V dropped 8 bases and J dropped 6; count of bases not matched to a gene: 14. Germline V gives CDR1 ENHRY, CDR2 SYGVKD. The CDR3 totals 15 residues. The CDR3 DNA sequence: TGTGCCATCCGGGGGTGGGAGGGCCTACGGGATACGCAGTATTTT. Amino acid sequence: CAIRGWEGLRDTQYF.

The V call is TRBV7-8, the J call TRBJ2-2; D is ambiguous. Trimming stripped 0 bases from V and 0 bases from J, with 8 bases between. Germline CDR1 is SGHVS and CDR2 is FQNEAQ. CDR3 length: 16 amino acids. This CDR3 is CASSLANLANTGELFF. CDR3 nucleotide sequence: TGTGCCAGCAGCTTAGCGAACCTAGCGAACACCGGGGAGCTGTTTTTT.

Only one count was recorded for this clone. The rearrangement joins TRBV5-4 to TRBJ1-2; weak D call: TRBD1 (5 bases). The CDR3 loop spans 15 amino acids. Per germline, CDR1 SGHNT and CDR2 YYREEE (reference sequence). The V end was cut by 0 bases, the J end by 3 bases, with 12 bases between. The CDR3 region is CASSLAAGQYYGYTF. CDR3 bases: TGTGCCAGCAGCTTGGCAGCAGGGCAGTACTATGGCTACACCTTC.

The V and J genes are TRBV6-5 and TRBJ1-2, with no clear D. The CDR3 is made up of 14 amino acids. V was shortened by 0 bases and J by 2 bases, with 7 bases between the two germline ends. From germline, CDR1 is MNHEY and CDR2 SVGAGI. The CDR3 coding sequence is TGTGCCAGCAGTTACTCGTTCCGGAACTATGGCTACACCTTC. Amino acids: CASSYSFRNYGYTF.

The V call is TRBV19, the J call TRBJ1-2; the D is unclear. CDR3 size: 15 residues. V lost 7 bases, J lost 5 bases, and 20 bases lay in between. CDR1 is LNHDA and CDR2 is SQIVND in the germline V gene (reference sequence). The CDR3 is CASTPTSGIEYGYTF. The CDR3 DNA is TGTGCCAGTACTCCAACGTCCGGGATTGAGTATGGCTACACCTTC.

V is TRBV7-9 and J is TRBJ1-5; tentatively, D is TRBD1 (6 bases). V lost 5 bases, J lost 6 bases, and 11 bases lay in between. The CDR3 has 13 amino acids. Germline CDR1 is SEHNR and CDR2 is FQNEAQ (reference sequence). The CDR3 spells CASSPTGLQPQHF. The CDR3 DNA reads TGTGCCAGCAGCCCCACAGGGCTTCAGCCCCAGCATTTT.

The chain links TRBV7-3 to TRBJ2-7; the match to TRBD2 covers 9 bases. Germline lookup yields CDR1 SGHTA and CDR2 FQGTGA. This CDR3 has 14 residues. V lost 5 bases and J lost 7; bases outside the gene matches: 9. In DNA form, the CDR3 reads TGTGCCAGCAGCCGTAGCGGGGGATTAGGAGAGCAGTACTTC. This translates into CASSRSGGLGEQYF.

This sequence joins TRBV4-3 and TRBJ2-2, with 10 nucleotides matching TRBD2. Germline assignment: CDR1 LGHNA and CDR2 YSLEER. The junction had 12 bases not matched to a gene; V was cut back by 1 base and J by 1 base. The CDR3 sequence is 20 residues long. The DNA for the CDR3 is TGCGCCAGCAGCCAAGGTTTTAGCGGGGGGCCCAGGAAGAACACCGGGGAGCTGTTTTTT. Translating it yields CASSQGFSGGPRKNTGELFF.

The chain recombines TRBV27 with TRBJ1-5, with TRBD1 matching over 8 bases. CDR3 length: 16 amino acids. CDR1 is MNHEY, CDR2 SMNVEV, per germline (reference sequence). The ends lost 0 bases at V and 2 bases at J; junction bases unmatched: 3. CDR3 in DNA: TGTGCCAGCAGTTTATCAGGACAGGGCGGCAATCAGCCCCAGCATTTT. This encodes CASSLSGQGGNQPQHF.